The 2 T cell receptor beta chains given below trace back to one sample, sequenced in a study of cytomegalovirus exposure and HLA in healthy donors. The PCR had 60 Vbeta and 13 Jbeta primers. Repertoires were generated with immunoSEQ multiplex PCR, while TCRdb's copy carries only in-frame clones and drops some. Its table records 100,000 to 150,000 clones. Sequencing was carried out using PBMCs. These TCRs come from a man aged 18-30 years in good health and CMV-seronegative.

The chain uses TRBV5-4 and TRBJ1-6; 7 nucleotides agree with TRBD1. V lost 0 bases to trimming and J lost 7 bases; unmatched junction nucleotides: 7. Germline-derived CDR1 and CDR2 are SGHNT and YYREEE (reference sequence). The CDR3 contains 16 residues. The CDR3 protein is CASSLERGRRNSPLHF. For the CDR3, the DNA is TGTGCCAGCAGCTTGGAAAGGGGGCGGAGAAATTCACCCCTCCACTTT.

This chain joins TRBV5-1 and TRBJ2-5; 9 bases are shared with TRBD2. CDR3 length: 14 amino acids. J lost 2 bases, V lost 4 bases, and 3 bases had no gene match. Germline loops: CDR1 SGHRS, CDR2 YFSETQ. CDR3 sequence (DNA): TGCGCCAGCAGCCAAGGACTAGCGCAAGAGACCCAGTACTTC. This translates into CASSQGLAQETQYF.